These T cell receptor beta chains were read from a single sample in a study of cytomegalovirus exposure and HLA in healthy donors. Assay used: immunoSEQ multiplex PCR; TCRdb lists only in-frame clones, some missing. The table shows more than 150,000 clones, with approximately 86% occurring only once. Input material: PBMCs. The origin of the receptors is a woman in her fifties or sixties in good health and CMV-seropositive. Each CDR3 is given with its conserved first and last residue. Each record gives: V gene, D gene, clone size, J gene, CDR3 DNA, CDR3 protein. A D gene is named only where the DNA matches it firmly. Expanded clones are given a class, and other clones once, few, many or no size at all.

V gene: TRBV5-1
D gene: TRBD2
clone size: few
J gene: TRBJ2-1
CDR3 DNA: TGCGCCAGCAGCTTGGGACTAGCGGCCTACAATGAGCAGTTCTTC
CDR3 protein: CASSLGLAAYNEQFF

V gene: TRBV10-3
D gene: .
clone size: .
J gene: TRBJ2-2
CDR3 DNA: TGTGCCATCAGTGAGTCACCGGGGACATTTACCGGGGAGCTGTTTTTT
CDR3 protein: CAISESPGTFTGELFF

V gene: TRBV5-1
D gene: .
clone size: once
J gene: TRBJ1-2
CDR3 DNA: TGCGCCAGCAGTCTGGACAAAGCTAACTATGGCTACACCTTC
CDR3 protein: CASSLDKANYGYTF

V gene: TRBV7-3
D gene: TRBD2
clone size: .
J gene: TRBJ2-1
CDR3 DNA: TGTGCCAGCAGCTCATCGGGGGGAAATGAGCAGTTCTTC
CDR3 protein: CASSSSGGNEQFF

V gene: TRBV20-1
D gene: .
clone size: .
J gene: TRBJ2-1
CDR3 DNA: TGCAGTGCTACTGTAGGCGGCCCCCAGTTCTTC
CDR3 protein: CSATVGGPQFF

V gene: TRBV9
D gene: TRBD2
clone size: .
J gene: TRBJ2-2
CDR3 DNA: TGTGCCAGCAGTCTAGCGGGGGGGCCGGGGTACACCGGGGAGCTGTTTTTT
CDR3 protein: CASSLAGGPGYTGELFF

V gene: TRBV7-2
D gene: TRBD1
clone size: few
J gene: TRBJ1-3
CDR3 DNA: TGTGCCAGCAGCTTAGACAAGGGGGCAGGAAACACCATATATTTT
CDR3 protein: CASSLDKGAGNTIYF

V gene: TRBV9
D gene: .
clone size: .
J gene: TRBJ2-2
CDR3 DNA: TGTGCCAGCAGCGTAGATGGGAGGCAGCTGTTTTTT
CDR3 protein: CASSVDGRQLFF

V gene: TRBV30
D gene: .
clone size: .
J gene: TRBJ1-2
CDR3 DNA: TGTGCCTGGAGCGGAGGGGATAACCTCTATGGCTACACCTTC
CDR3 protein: CAWSGGDNLYGYTF

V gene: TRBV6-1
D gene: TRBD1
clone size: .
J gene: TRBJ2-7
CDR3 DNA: TGTGCCAGCAGTGAAACAGGGGGCGGCGAGCAGTACTTC
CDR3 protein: CASSETGGGEQYF

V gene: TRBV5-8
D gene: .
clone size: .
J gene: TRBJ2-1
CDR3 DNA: TGTGCCAGCAGCTTGTATAGTTCTTCGTACAATGAGCAGTTCTTC
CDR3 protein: CASSLYSSSYNEQFF

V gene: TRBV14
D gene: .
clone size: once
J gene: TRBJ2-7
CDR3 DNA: TGTGCCAGCAGCCGAGTGCGGGGTACCTACGAGCAGTACTTC
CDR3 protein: CASSRVRGTYEQYF

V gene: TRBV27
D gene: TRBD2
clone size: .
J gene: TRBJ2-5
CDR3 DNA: TGTGCCAGCAGTATCCGCCTAGCGGGGGGGCTGGGGACCCAGTACTTC
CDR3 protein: CASSIRLAGGLGTQYF

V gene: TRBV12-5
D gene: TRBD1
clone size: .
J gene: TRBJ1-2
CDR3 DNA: TGTGCTAGTGGTTTGGACAGGGGTGGCTACACCTTC
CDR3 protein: CASGLDRGGYTF

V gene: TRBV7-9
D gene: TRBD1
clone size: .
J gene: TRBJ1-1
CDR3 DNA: TGTGCCAGCAGCTTACTTCCGGGACAGGGAGAAGCTTTCTTT
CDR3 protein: CASSLLPGQGEAFF

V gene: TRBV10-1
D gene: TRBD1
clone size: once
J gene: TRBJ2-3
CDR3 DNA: TGCGCCAGCAGTGAGTTCGGGACAGGGACATCGGGTACGCAGTATTTT
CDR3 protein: CASSEFGTGTSGTQYF

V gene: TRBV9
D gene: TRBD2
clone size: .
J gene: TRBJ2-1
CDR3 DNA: TGTGCCAGCAGCGTAGAGTCTAGCGGTTACAATGAGCAGTTCTTC
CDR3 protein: CASSVESSGYNEQFF

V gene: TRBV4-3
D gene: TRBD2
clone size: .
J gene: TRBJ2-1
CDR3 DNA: TGCGCCAGCAGCCAAGATGGTAATAGCGGGGGGGCCTCTGAGCAGTTCTTC
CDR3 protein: CASSQDGNSGGASEQFF

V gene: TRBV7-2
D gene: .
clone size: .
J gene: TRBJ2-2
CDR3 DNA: TGTGCCAGCAGCTTAGCGGAGGGCCGGAACACCGGGGAGCTGTTTTTT
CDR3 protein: CASSLAEGRNTGELFF

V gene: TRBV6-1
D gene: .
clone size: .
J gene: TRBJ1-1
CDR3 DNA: TGTGCCAGCAGATCATTGGGGGAGGGGAACACTGAAGCTTTCTTT
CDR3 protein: CASRSLGEGNTEAFF

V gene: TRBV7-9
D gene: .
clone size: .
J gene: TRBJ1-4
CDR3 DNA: TGTGCCAGCAGCTTAGGGCGGACAACTAATGAAAAACTGTTTTTT
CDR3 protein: CASSLGRTTNEKLFF

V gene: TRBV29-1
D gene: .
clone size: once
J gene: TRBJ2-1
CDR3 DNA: TGCAGCGTTGAGGACAGCTCCTACAATGAGCAGTTCTTC
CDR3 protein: CSVEDSSYNEQFF

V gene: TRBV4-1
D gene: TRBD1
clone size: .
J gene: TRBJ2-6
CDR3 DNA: TGCGCCAGCAGCCATGAAGACAGGGTTCCCTTCTCTGGGGCCAACGTCCTGACTTTC
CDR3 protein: CASSHEDRVPFSGANVLTF

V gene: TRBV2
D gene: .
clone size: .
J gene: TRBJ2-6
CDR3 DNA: TGTGCCAGCAGTCATCGGGGGTCTGGGGCCAACGTCCTGACTTTC
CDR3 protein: CASSHRGSGANVLTF